This entry concerns a single T cell receptor beta chain. Its antigen is not identified. Use of 60 Vbeta and 13 Jbeta primers characterized the PCR. Only in-frame clones appear in the TCRdb table, and some are missing; sequencing was by immunoSEQ multiplex PCR. The repertoire holds a few hundred thousand clones, with 70% to 85% as singletons. This specimen belongs to a study of cytomegalovirus exposure and HLA in healthy donors. Turning to the study itself: Drawn from HLA-typed donors, 80 million to 100 million unique TCRs were held in an early data release. Among the approximately 430 donors who were genotyped, 81% fell in the genetic ancestry cluster that is associated with self-reported Caucasian donors. General study results and limits: Most subjects had HLA-A and HLA-B alleles reportedly predicted accurately by TCR beta sequences.

The CDR3 is 16 amino acids. Trimming stripped 0 bases from V and 1 base from J, with 14 bases between. Germline loops: CDR1 SGHDT, CDR2 YYEEEE. The sequencing input was PBMCs. This clonotype was sampled from a girl aged 2 to 10 in good health and CMV-seronegative. This chain uses TRBV5-6 with TRBJ2-7; TRBD2 might be the D (5 bases). Here the CDR3 reads CASSLVSGSRSYEQYF. CDR3 coding DNA: TGTGCCAGCAGCTTGGTAAGTGGGAGCAGGTCCTACGAGCAGTACTTC.